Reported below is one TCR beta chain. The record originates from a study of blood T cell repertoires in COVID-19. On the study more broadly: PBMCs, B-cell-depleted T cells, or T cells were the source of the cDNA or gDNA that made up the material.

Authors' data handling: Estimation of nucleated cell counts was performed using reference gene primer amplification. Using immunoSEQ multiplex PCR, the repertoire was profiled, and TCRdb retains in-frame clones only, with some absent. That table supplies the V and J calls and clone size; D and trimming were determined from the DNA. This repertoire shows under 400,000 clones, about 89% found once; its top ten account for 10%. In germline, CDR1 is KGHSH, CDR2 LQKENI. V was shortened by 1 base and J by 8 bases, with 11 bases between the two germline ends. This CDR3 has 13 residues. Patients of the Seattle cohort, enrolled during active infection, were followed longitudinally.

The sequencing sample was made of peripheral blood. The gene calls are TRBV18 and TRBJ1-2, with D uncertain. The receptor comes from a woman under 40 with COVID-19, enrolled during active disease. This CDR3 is CASSPQVEGGYTF. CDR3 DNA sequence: TGTGCCAGCTCACCACAAGTTGAGGGCGGCTACACCTTC. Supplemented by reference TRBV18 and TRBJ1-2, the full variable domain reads NAGVMQNPRHLVRRRGQEARLRCSPMKGHSHVYWYRQLPEEGLKFMVYLQKENIIDESGMPKERFSAEFPKEGPSILRIQQVVRGDSAAYFCASSPQVEGGYTFGSGTRLTVV.